The next 4 T cell receptor beta chains were all read from a single sample in a study of CXCR3-negative and CXCR3-positive naive CD8 T cells. Points from the study as a whole: Compared with CXCR3-negative naive cells, CXCR3-positive naive cells showed more hydrophobic TRB CDR3s.

These receptors have no known antigen. It was by 5' RACE with UMI labels that the TRB cDNA libraries were prepared. TCRdb reanalyzed the 5' RACE reads and collapses them to one entry per CDR3 protein, without DNA. The sample table sets out tens of thousands of distinct CDR3 sequences. Sample: naive CXCR3+ CD8+ T cells from blood. The subset is: CD45RO-CCR7+CD27+CD95- naive CD8+ T cells expressing CXCR3 (TNR3+). The source of these receptors is a human donor in good health. Some clones in this sample may be carry-over from other donors' samples.

The gene calls are TRBV7-8 and TRBJ2-2; TCRdb proposes TRBD1, but this gene call is untestable without DNA. This CDR3 is built from 15 residues. Germline values: CDR1 SGHVS, CDR2 FQNEAQ. This CDR3 reads CASSHSPWDTGELFF.

The V call is TRBV6-6, the J call TRBJ2-7; absent DNA, TCRdb's TRBD2 call cannot be checked. This CDR3 has 12 amino acids. Germline loops: CDR1 MNHNY, CDR2 SVGAGI (reference sequence). This CDR3 is CASTGGPYEQYF.

This sequence joins TRBV7-2 and TRBJ2-6; TCRdb proposes TRBD1, but this gene call is untestable without DNA. This CDR3 has 17 residues. Germline V gives CDR1 SGHTA, CDR2 FQGNSA. CDR3 protein: CASTGGQGRSGANVLTF.

This chain connects TRBV7-2 to TRBJ1-1. The CDR3 consists of 16 residues. Germline assignment: CDR1 SGHTA and CDR2 FQGNSA. The CDR3 loop is CASSLPLGGVNTEAFF.